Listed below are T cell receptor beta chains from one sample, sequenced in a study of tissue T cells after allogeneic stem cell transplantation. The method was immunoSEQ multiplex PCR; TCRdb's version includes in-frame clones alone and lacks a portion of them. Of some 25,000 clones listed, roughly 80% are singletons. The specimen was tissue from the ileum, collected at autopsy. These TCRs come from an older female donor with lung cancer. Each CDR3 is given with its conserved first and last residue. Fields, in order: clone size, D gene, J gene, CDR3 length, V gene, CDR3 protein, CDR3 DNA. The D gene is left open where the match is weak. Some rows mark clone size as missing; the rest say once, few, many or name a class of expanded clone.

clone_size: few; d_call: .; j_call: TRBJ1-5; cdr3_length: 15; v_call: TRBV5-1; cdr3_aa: CASSLDRASRQPQHF; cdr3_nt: TGCGCCAGCAGCTTGGACAGGGCCTCTCGTCAGCCCCAGCATTTT
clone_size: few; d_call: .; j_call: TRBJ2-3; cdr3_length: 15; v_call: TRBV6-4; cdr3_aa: CASSVVPASTDTQYF; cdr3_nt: TGTGCCAGCAGTGTGGTTCCAGCTAGCACAGATACGCAGTATTTT
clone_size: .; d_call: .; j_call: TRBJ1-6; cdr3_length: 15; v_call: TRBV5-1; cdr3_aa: CASSLGGSYNSPLHF; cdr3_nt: TGCGCCAGCAGCTTGGGTGGTTCCTATAATTCACCCCTCCACTTT
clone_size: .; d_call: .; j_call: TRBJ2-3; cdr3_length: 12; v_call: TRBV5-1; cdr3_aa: CASSLYLDTQYF; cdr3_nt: TGCGCCAGCAGCTTGTATTTAGATACGCAGTATTTT
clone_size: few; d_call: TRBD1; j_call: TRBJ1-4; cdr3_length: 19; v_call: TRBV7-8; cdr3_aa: CASSLRGTGGGQTNEKLFF; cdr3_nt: TGTGCCAGCAGCTTAAGAGGGACAGGGGGCGGTCAAACTAATGAAAAACTGTTTTTT
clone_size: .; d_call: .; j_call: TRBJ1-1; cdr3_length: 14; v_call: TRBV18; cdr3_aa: CASSRGAPGTEAFF; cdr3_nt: TGTGCCAGCTCACGGGGGGCCCCTGGCACTGAAGCTTTCTTT
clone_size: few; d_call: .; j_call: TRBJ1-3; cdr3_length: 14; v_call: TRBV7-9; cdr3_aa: CASSLRGIANTIYF; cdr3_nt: TGTGCCAGCAGCTTACGAGGGATAGCGAACACCATATATTTT
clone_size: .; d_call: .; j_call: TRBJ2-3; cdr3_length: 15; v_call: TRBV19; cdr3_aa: CASSIDITSTDTQYF; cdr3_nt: TGTGCCAGTAGTATCGATATCACTAGCACAGATACGCAGTATTTT
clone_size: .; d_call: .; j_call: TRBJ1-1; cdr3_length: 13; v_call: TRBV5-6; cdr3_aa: CASSLGTVTEAFF; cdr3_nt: TGTGCCAGCAGCTTGGGGACGGTTACTGAAGCTTTCTTT
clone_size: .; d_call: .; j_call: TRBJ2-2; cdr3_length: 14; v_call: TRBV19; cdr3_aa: CASSISWMAGELFF; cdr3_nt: TGTGCCAGTAGTATCTCGTGGATGGCCGGGGAGCTGTTTTTT
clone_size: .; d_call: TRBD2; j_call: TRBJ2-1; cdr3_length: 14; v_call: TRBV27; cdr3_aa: CASSLRAGAPEQFF; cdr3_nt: TGTGCCAGCAGTCTCAGGGCGGGAGCTCCTGAGCAGTTCTTC
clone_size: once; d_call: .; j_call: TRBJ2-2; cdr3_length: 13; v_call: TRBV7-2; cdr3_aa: CASSLGGTGELFF; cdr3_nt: TGTGCCAGCAGCTTAGGGGGTACCGGGGAGCTGTTTTTT
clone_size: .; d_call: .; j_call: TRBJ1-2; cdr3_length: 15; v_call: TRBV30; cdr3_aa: CAWSRPMGVLYGYTF; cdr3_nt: TGTGCCTGGAGTAGGCCGATGGGGGTTTTATATGGCTACACCTTC
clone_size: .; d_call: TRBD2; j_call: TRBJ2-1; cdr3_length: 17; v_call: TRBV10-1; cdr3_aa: CASSEGRSGERRSEQFF; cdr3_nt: TGCGCCAGCAGTGAGGGTAGAAGCGGGGAGAGGAGGAGTGAGCAGTTCTTC
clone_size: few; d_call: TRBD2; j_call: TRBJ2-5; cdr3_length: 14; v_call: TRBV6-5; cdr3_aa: CASRLAGAGETQYF; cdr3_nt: TGTGCCAGCAGGCTAGCGGGAGCGGGAGAGACCCAGTACTTC
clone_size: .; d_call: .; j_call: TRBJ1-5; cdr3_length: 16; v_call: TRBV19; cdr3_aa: CASSIVAGSGNQPQHF; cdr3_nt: TGTGCCAGTAGTATAGTGGCGGGATCGGGCAATCAGCCCCAGCATTTT
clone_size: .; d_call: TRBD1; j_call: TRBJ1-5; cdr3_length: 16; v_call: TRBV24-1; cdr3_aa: CATSPGTGLSNQPQHF; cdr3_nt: TGTGCCACCAGTCCCGGGACAGGTCTTAGCAATCAGCCCCAGCATTTT
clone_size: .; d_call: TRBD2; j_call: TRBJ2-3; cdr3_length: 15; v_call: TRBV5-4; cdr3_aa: CASSKSGAGTDTQYF; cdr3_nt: TGTGCCAGCAGTAAGAGCGGGGCGGGCACAGATACGCAGTATTTT
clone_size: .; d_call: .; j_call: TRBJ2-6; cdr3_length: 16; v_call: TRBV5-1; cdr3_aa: CASSLVGSTGANVLTF; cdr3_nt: TGCGCCAGCAGCTTGGTCGGGAGCACTGGGGCCAACGTCCTGACTTTC
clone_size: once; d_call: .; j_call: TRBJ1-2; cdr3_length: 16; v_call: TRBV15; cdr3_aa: CATSRDRRAAGYGYTF; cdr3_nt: TGTGCCACCAGCAGAGATCGCCGGGCAGCAGGCTATGGCTACACCTTC
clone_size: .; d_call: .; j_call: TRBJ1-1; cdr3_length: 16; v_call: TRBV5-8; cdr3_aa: CASSLRLGGPNTEAFF; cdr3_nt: TGTGCCAGCAGCTTAAGGCTGGGCGGGCCGAACACTGAAGCTTTCTTT
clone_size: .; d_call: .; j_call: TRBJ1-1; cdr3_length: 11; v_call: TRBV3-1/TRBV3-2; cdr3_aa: CASRRETEAFF; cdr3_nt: TGTGCCAGCAGGCGGGAAACTGAAGCTTTCTTT
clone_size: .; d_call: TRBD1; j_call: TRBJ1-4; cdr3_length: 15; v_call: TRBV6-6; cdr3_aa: CASTDRSATNEKLFF; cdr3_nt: TGTGCCAGTACGGACAGGAGTGCAACTAATGAAAAACTGTTTTTT
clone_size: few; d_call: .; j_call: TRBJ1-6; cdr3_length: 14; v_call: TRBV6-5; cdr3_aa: CASSYRQDNSPLHF; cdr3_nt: TGTGCCAGCAGTTACCGGCAGGATAATTCACCCCTCCACTTT
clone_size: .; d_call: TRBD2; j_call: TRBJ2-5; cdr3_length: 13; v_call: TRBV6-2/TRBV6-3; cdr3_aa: CASSKTSEGTQYF; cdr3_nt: TGTGCCAGCAGCAAGACTAGCGAGGGGACCCAGTACTTC
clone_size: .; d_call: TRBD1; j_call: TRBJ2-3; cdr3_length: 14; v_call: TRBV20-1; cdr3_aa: CSASGTGGSDTQYF; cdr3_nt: TGCAGTGCTAGTGGGACAGGGGGCTCAGATACGCAGTATTTT
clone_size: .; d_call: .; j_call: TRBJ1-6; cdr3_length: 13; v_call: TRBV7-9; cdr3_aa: CASSLSQNSPLHF; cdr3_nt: TGTGCCAGCAGCTTAAGTCAAAATTCACCCCTCCACTTT
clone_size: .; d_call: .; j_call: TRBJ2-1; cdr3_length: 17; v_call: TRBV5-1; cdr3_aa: CASSLGQQSSSYNEQFF; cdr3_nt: TGCGCCAGCAGCTTGGGTCAGCAGTCAAGCTCCTACAATGAGCAGTTCTTC
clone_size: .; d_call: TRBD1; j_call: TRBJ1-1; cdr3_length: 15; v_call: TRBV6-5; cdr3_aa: CASTNTGGWDTEAFF; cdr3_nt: TGTGCCAGCACCAATACAGGGGGTTGGGACACTGAAGCTTTCTTT
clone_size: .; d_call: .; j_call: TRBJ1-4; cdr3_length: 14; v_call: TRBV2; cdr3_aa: CASSELRQYEKLFF; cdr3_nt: TGTGCCAGCAGTGAACTTCGCCAGTATGAAAAACTGTTTTTT
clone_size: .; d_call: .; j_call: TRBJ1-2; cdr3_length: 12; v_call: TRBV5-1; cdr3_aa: CASSLDSYGYTF; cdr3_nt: TGCGCCAGCAGCCTAGACAGCTATGGCTACACCTTC
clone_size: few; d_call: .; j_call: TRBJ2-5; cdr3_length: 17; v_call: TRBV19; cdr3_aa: CASSIGVPGEGQETQYF; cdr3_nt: TGTGCCAGTAGTATAGGGGTGCCAGGGGAAGGTCAAGAGACCCAGTACTTC